Below, 27 T cell receptor beta chains from the same sample are listed, as sequenced in a study of T-cell memory formation after mild COVID-19. TCRdb ran MiXCR on the 5' RACE reads and lists one entry per CDR3 protein. The sample has about 150,000 distinct CDR3 sequences, roughly 13% seen once; the top ten hold 2.5% to 3.5%. Sequencing input: PBMCs or a T cell subset sorted from them (not recorded which). Source of these receptors: a man aged 18 to 29 who had mild COVID-19 (a few samples of this study predate the infection). Cell type and time point are not known.

This clonotype was counted between two and nine times. V is TRBV7-2 and J is TRBJ1-2; possible D gene TRBD1, 5 bases. Trimming took off 0 bases at V and 6 bases at J, with 11 bases between the two ends. This CDR3 is 14 amino acids long. Germline CDR1 SGHTA, CDR2 FQGNSA. The CDR3 DNA follows: TGTGCCAGCAGCTTAGCGAGAGGGGTAGATGGCTACACCTTC. It yields the protein CASSLARGVDGYTF.

This clonotype was detected many times. The chain couples TRBV29-1 to TRBJ2-3, with D possibly TRBD1 on 6 matching bases. The CDR3 has 12 amino acids. The ends were cut back, 1 base at V and 5 bases at J, with 7 bases in the middle. The V gene's germline CDR1 is SQVTM and CDR2 ANQGSEA. The CDR3 sequence is CSVEAGVDTQYF. CDR3 coding DNA: TGCAGCGTTGAAGCAGGGGTAGATACGCAGTATTTT.

This clonotype was found a few times. This chain uses TRBV24-1 with TRBJ2-5, with D unresolved. Deletions cut 4 bases from V and 0 bases from J, with 8 bases between. The CDR3 extends over 14 amino acids. CDR1 and CDR2 (germline): KGHDR, SFDVKD. CDR3 DNA: TGTGCCACCAGTGAAAGAAGAGACCAAGAGACCCAGTACTTC. Its protein product is CATSERRDQETQYF.

This clonotype was counted between two and nine times. V is TRBV10-2 and J is TRBJ2-7, with a possible D match to TRBD2 (5 bases). CDR3 length equals 13 residues. Looked up from germline, CDR1 is WSHSY and CDR2 is SAAADI. V was cut by 3 bases and J by 3 bases, with 9 bases left in between. The CDR3 DNA follows: TGCGCCAGCAGTGAACGGGGTAGCTACGAGCAGTACGTC. It encodes CASSERGSYEQYV.

This clonotype turned up a few times. Here the CDR3 DNA reads TGTGCCAGCAGTGACCACAGGGAGGTCCAGTACTTC. As protein: CASSDHREVQYF. V is TRBV2 and J is TRBJ2-7; D may correspond to TRBD1 or TRBD2 (6 bases each). This CDR3 region has 12 residues. Germline CDR1 and CDR2: SNHLY and FYNNEI. The V gene lost 3 bases and the J gene lost 10 bases, with 13 bases spanning the gap. Full variable domain (remainder filled in from reference TRBV2 and TRBJ2-7): EPEVTQTPSHQVTQMGQEVILRCVPISNHLYFYWYRQILGQKVEFLVSFYNNEISEKSEIFDDQFSVERPDGSNFTLKIRSTKLEDSAMYFCASSDHREVQYFGPGTRLTVT.

This clonotype has a handful of counts. The rearrangement uses TRBV24-1 and TRBJ2-1; D unresolved. The V gene lost 6 bases and the J gene lost 0 bases, with 8 bases spanning the gap. From germline, CDR1 is KGHDR and CDR2 SFDVKD. The CDR3 is made up of 14 amino acids. In nucleotides, the CDR3 is TGTGCCACCAGTTTCGGCTACTCCTACAATGAGCAGTTCTTC. Translation gives CATSFGYSYNEQFF.

The J gene is TRBJ2-7, the V gene TRBV7-7, with a tentative D call TRBD1 (6 bases). This CDR3 contains 15 residues. Trimming removed 3 bases from V and 2 bases from J, with 14 bases in between. The germline CDR1 and CDR2 sequences are SSHAT and FNYEAQ (reference sequence). CDR3 residues: CASSLRAGVAYEQYF. CDR3 sequence (DNA): TGTGCCAGCAGCTTGCGGGCAGGGGTAGCCTACGAGCAGTACTTC.

V gene TRBV7-2 combines with J gene TRBJ2-5; a possible D gene is TRBD1 (6 bases). Germline V lookup: CDR1 SGHTA, CDR2 FQGNSA. Trimming pared 1 base from V and 0 bases from J, leaving 12 bases between. The CDR3 has 16 residues. CDR3 in DNA: TGTGCCAGCAGCTTAGGGGCAGGGGCTAACCAAGAGACCCAGTACTTC. Its translation is CASSLGAGANQETQYF.

This clonotype was picked up many times. This sequence joins TRBV7-2 and TRBJ2-3; 9 positions match TRBD1. The CDR3 loop spans 15 amino acids. CDR1 is SGHTA, CDR2 FQGNSA, per germline. Trimming cost V 6 bases and J 2 bases; bases outside gene matches: 6. CDR3 residues: CASRTGGQHTDTQYF. The CDR3 coding sequence is TGTGCCAGCAGGACAGGGGGACAGCACACAGATACGCAGTATTTT.

The chain couples TRBV7-9 to TRBJ2-3, with 9 nucleotides matching TRBD1. The CDR3 is 16 residues long. V lost 5 bases, J lost 4 bases, and 10 bases stayed unmatched. Germline assignment: CDR1 SEHNR and CDR2 FQNEAQ (reference sequence). The CDR3 loop reads CASSPGWTGDPDTQYF. The DNA for the CDR3 is TGTGCCAGCAGCCCCGGTTGGACAGGGGACCCAGATACGCAGTATTTT.

The chain is built from TRBV4-3 and TRBJ1-1, with no clear D. The V and J ends lost 3 bases and 4 bases respectively, with 18 bases between them. The germline V gene encodes CDR1 LGHNA and CDR2 YSLEER. The CDR3 covers 16 residues. The CDR3, as DNA: TGCGCCAGCAGCCAGCGCCGTCCGGCCCCAGGCACTGAAGCTTTCTTT. Protein: CASSQRRPAPGTEAFF.

The sample holds a few counts of this clonotype. The rearrangement uses TRBV7-2 and TRBJ1-6; 9 nucleotides line up with TRBD1. V was clipped by 3 bases and J by 6 bases; unmatched bases: 6. Germline V gene data show CDR1 as SGHTA and CDR2 as FQGNSA. This CDR3 is 16 amino acids long. The CDR3 DNA is TGTGCCAGCAGCTTCCCCGGACAGGGGTCTAATTCACCCCTCCACTTT. Protein sequence: CASSFPGQGSNSPLHF.

The V and J genes are TRBV27 and TRBJ1-2; D remains unclear. The length of the CDR3 is 13 residues. V was trimmed by 5 bases and J by 4 bases, leaving 11 bases between them. Germline values: CDR1 MNHEY, CDR2 SMNVEV (reference sequence). The CDR3, as DNA: TGTGCCAGCAGTCCGGCTATGGGCTATGGCTACACCTTC. Its translation: CASSPAMGYGYTF.

This clonotype was picked up a small number of times. This chain joins TRBV25-1 and TRBJ1-1, with D hard to call. This CDR3 is built from 15 residues. Germline CDR1 is MGHDK and CDR2 is SYGVNS. V lost 1 base and J lost 2, with 11 bases in between. The CDR3 is CASSELGHRNTEAFF. DNA of the CDR3: TGTGCCAGCAGTGAATTAGGCCACCGAAACACTGAAGCTTTCTTT. Supplemented by reference TRBV25-1 and TRBJ1-1, the full variable domain reads EADIYQTPRYLVIGTGKKITLECSQTMGHDKMYWYQQDPGMELHLIHYSYGVNSTEKGDLSSESTVSRIRTEHFPLTLESARPSHTSQYLCASSELGHRNTEAFFGQGTRLTVV.

The chain uses TRBV4-1 and TRBJ1-2, with TRBD1 identical over 9 bases. Germline V gene sequence: CDR1 MGHRA, CDR2 YSYEKL. The V gene end was trimmed by 0 bases and the J gene end by 5 bases; junction bases not matched to a gene: 7. This CDR3 has 16 amino acids. The CDR3 DNA follows: TGCGCCAGCAGCCAAGACACCGGGACAGGGCGATATGGCTACACCTTC. As protein: CASSQDTGTGRYGYTF.

This chain uses TRBV15 with TRBJ1-1; D call uncertain. This CDR3 is 15 amino acids long. Germline V gives CDR1 LNHNV, CDR2 YYDKDF (reference sequence). V was trimmed by 0 bases and J by 10 bases, leaving 18 bases between them. The CDR3 nucleotides are TGTGCCACCAGCAGAGAGGCAGTCGCGATGGATGGAGCTTTCTTT. As protein: CATSREAVAMDGAFF.

This clonotype was found a few times. The chain couples TRBV7-2 to TRBJ1-3, with TRBD1 as a possible D gene (5 bases). CDR3 length: 16 amino acids. CDR1 and CDR2 (germline): SGHTA, FQGNSA. The V and J ends lost 5 bases and 1 base respectively, with 15 bases between them. CDR3 region: CASSQSTAGSGNTIYF. The CDR3 DNA sequence: TGTGCCAGCAGCCAAAGCACCGCAGGGTCTGGAAACACCATATATTTT.

This rearrangement joins TRBV6-5 to TRBJ1-1; no reliable D call. The CDR3 contains 15 residues. V dropped 4 bases and J dropped 2 bases, with 14 bases sitting between them. Germline CDR1 and CDR2: MNHEY and SVGAGI. As DNA, the CDR3 is TGTGCCAGCAGTTCCCATTTACAGATAAACACTGAAGCTTTCTTT. Encoded protein: CASSSHLQINTEAFF.

This clonotype has only a few counts. V gene TRBV5-1 combines with J gene TRBJ2-7; D not resolved. Germline CDR1 and CDR2: SGHRS and YFSETQ. The CDR3 sequence is 12 residues long. Trimming took 3 bases from V and 4 from J, leaving 8 bases between them. The CDR3 reads CASSSNGYEQYF. The CDR3 DNA follows: TGCGCCAGCAGCTCAAACGGATACGAGCAGTACTTC. Based on the CDR3 plus reference TRBV5-1 and TRBJ2-7, the full variable domain is KAGVTQTPRYLIKTRGQQVTLSCSPISGHRSVSWYQQTPGQGLQFLFEYFSETQRNKGNFPGRFSGRQFSNSRSEMNVSTLELGDSALYLCASSSNGYEQYFGPGTRLTVT.

This chain uses TRBV5-8 with TRBJ2-7; TRBD1 agrees at 9 bases. The CDR3 loop spans 14 amino acids. The germline V gene encodes CDR1 SGHTS and CDR2 YDEGEE. J gave up 5 bases and V 4 bases, and 7 bases lay outside the gene matches. The CDR3 reads CASSPTGGKDEQYV. The CDR3 DNA is TGTGCCAGCAGCCCTACAGGGGGCAAGGACGAGCAGTACGTC.

In its sample, this clonotype was seen a few times. The V gene is TRBV7-6, the J gene TRBJ1-2, with 12 bases aligning to TRBD1. CDR3 length equals 16 residues. Germline trimming cut 5 bases from V and 8 bases from J; bases unmatched to any gene: 12. Germline V gene sequence: CDR1 SGHVS, CDR2 FNYEAQ. The CDR3 sequence is CASSDAPRDRGLGYTF. The CDR3 region has the DNA TGTGCCAGCAGCGACGCCCCTCGGGACAGGGGGCTCGGCTACACCTTC.

This rearrangement joins TRBV5-1 to TRBJ2-3; 12 nucleotides align to TRBD1. The V segment lost 3 bases and the J segment 5 bases; nucleotides outside the gene matches: 13. The CDR3 length is 18 residues. Per germline, CDR1 SGHRS and CDR2 YFSETQ. The CDR3 DNA reads as TGCGCCAGCAGCTCCATCCGGGACAGGGGGCAAAGTGGAGATACGCAGTATTTT. It yields the protein CASSSIRDRGQSGDTQYF.

This clonotype was seen a handful of times. V usage is TRBV9 and J usage is TRBJ1-2; TRBD1 is a possible D gene (5 bases). V was shortened by 6 bases and J by 8 bases, with 20 bases between the two germline ends. CDR3 length equals 14 residues. CDR1 is SGDLS, CDR2 YYNGEE, per germline. CDR3 sequence reads: CASTPGGTAGGYTF. For the CDR3, the DNA is TGTGCCAGCACCCCCGGAGGGACCGCCGGGGGCTACACCTTC.

The V gene is TRBV6-1, the J gene TRBJ1-2; D ambiguous. The CDR3 is 13 amino acids. Germline lookup yields CDR1 MNHNS and CDR2 SASEGT. V was trimmed by 6 bases and J by 0 bases, leaving 8 bases between them. The CDR3 nucleotides read TGTGCCAGCAGGGAAACAGCTAACTATGGCTACACCTTC. It yields the protein CASRETANYGYTF.

V gene TRBV29-1 combines with J gene TRBJ2-3, with unresolved D. The germline V gene has CDR1 SQVTM and CDR2 ANQGSEA. This CDR3 comprises 12 residues. V was trimmed by 2 bases and J by 2 bases, leaving 5 bases between them. CDR3 amino acids: CSVEPPTDTQYF. The DNA of the CDR3 is TGCAGCGTTGAACCGCCCACAGATACGCAGTATTTT.

DNA for the CDR3: TGTGCCAGCAGTGAGCAGGGCTTCTCTGGAAACACCATATATTTT. Encoded protein: CASSEQGFSGNTIYF. The chain combines TRBV2 with TRBJ1-3; tentatively, D is TRBD1 (5 bases). Germline lookup yields CDR1 SNHLY and CDR2 FYNNEI. Between the trimmed V and J ends, which lost 3 bases and 0 bases, there was a span of 9 bases. The CDR3 is 15 residues long.

In this sample, this clonotype turned up a few times. The chain carries TRBV7-2 and TRBJ1-2; D is perhaps TRBD1 (5 bases). The CDR3 sequence is 15 residues long. CDR1 and CDR2 (germline): SGHTA, FQGNSA. V lost 1 base and J lost 5, with 14 bases in between. The CDR3 nucleotides are TGTGCCAGCAGCTTAGGGGGGGGGTCAGGGTATGGCTACACCTTC. It is translated as CASSLGGGSGYGYTF.